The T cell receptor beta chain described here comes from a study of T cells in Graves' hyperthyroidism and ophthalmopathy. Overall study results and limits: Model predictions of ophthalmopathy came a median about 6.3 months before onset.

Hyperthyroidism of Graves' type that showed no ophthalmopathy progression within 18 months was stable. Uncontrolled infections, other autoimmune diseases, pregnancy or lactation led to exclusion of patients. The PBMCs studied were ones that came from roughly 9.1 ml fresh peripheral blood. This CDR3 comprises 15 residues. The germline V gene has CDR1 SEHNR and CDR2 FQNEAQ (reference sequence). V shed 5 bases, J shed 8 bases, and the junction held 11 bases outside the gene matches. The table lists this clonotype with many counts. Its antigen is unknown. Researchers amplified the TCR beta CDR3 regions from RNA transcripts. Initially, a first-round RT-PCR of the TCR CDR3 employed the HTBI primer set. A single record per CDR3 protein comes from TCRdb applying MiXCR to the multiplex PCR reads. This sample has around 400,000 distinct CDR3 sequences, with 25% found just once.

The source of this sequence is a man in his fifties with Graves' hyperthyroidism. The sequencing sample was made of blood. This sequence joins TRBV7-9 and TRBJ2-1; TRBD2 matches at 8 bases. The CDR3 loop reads CASSHAGTSMDEQFF. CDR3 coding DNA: TGTGCCAGCAGCCACGCCGGGACTAGTATGGATGAGCAGTTCTTC.